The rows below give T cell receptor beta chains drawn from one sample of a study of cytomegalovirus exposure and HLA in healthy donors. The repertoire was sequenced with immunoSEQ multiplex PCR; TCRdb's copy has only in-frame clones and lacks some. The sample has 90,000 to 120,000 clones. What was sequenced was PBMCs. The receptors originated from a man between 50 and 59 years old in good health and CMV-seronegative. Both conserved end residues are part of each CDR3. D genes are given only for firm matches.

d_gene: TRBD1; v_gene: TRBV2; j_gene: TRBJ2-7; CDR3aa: CASTLSGQLYEQYF; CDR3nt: TGTGCCAGCACCCTATCGGGACAGCTCTACGAGCAGTACTTC
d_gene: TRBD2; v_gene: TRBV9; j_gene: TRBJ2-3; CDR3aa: CASSVGRGGRDTQYF; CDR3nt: TGTGCCAGCAGCGTAGGTCGGGGGGGCCGGGATACGCAGTATTTT
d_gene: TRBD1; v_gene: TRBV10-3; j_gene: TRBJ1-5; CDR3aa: CAISDNRGQLNQPQHF; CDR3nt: TGTGCCATCAGTGATAATAGGGGGCAACTCAATCAGCCCCAGCATTTT
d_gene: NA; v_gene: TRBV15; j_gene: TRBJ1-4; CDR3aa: CATSRTMGGFNEKLFF; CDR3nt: TGTGCCACCAGCAGAACAATGGGAGGGTTTAATGAAAAACTGTTTTTT
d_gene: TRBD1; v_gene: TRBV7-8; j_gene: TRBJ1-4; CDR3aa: CASSLDGTANEKLFF; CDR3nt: TGTGCCAGCAGCTTAGATGGGACAGCTAATGAAAAACTGTTTTTT
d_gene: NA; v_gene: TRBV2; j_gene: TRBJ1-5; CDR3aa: CASRTGSGQPQHF; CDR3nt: TGTGCCAGCAGAACAGGGTCGGGTCAGCCCCAGCATTTT
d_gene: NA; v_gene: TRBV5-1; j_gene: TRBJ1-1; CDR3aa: CASSFQGSGTEAFF; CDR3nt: TGCGCCAGCAGCTTCCAGGGGTCGGGCACTGAAGCTTTCTTT
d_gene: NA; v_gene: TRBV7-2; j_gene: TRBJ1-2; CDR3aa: CASSPTSANYGYTF; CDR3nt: TGTGCCAGCAGTCCTACAAGCGCTAACTATGGCTACACCTTC
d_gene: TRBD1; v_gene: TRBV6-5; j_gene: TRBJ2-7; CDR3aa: CASSYSTGTGVRVQYF; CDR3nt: TGTGCCAGCAGTTACTCGACCGGGACAGGGGTACGTGTGCAGTACTTC
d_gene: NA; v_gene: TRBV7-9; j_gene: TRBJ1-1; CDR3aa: CASSLGRGVYTEAFF; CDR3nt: TGTGCCAGCAGCTTAGGGCGGGGGGTCTACACTGAAGCTTTCTTT
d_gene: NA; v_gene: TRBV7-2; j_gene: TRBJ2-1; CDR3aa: CASSFAVPGYNEQFF; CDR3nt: TGTGCCAGCAGCTTCGCCGTGCCGGGGTACAATGAGCAGTTCTTC
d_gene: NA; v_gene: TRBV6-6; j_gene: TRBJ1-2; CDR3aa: CASSYSGEANGYTF; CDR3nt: TGTGCCAGCAGTTACTCTGGGGAGGCTAACGGCTACACCTTC
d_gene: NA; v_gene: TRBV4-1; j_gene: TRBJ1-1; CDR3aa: CASSQEAGQGLNTEAFF; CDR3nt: TGCGCCAGCAGCCAAGAGGCAGGACAAGGATTGAACACTGAAGCTTTCTTT
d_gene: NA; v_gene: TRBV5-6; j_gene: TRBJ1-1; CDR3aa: CASSFTYDPGLENTEAFF; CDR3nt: TGTGCCAGCAGCTTTACGTATGACCCAGGGCTGGAGAACACTGAAGCTTTCTTT
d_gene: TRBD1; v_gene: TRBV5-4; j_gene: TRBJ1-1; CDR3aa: CASSPRTGGMTEAFF; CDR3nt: TGTGCCAGCAGCCCACGGACAGGGGGCATGACTGAAGCTTTCTTT
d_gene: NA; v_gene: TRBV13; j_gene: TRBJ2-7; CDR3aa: CASSGTRTGSYEQYF; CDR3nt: TGTGCCAGCAGCGGAACCAGGACGGGATCCTACGAGCAGTACTTC
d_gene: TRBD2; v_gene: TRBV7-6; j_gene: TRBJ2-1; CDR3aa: CASSSSLTSGSYDEQFF; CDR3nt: TGTGCCAGCAGCTCCTCCCTGACTAGCGGGAGTTACGATGAGCAGTTCTTC
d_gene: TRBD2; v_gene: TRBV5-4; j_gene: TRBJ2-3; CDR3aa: CASSDSGSTDTQYF; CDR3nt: TGTGCCAGCAGCGATAGCGGGAGCACAGATACGCAGTATTTT
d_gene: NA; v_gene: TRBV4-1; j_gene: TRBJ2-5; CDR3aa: CASSQDPTSTGVQETQYF; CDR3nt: TGCGCCAGCAGCCAAGATCCAACATCGACTGGTGTCCAAGAGACCCAGTACTTC
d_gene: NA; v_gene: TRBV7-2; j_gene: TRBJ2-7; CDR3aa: CASSLVRGRGSYEQYF; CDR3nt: TGTGCCAGCAGCTTAGTTAGGGGTAGGGGCTCCTACGAGCAGTACTTC
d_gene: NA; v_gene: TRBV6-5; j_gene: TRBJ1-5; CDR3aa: CATQGYSNQPQHF; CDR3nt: TGTGCCACCCAGGGGTATAGCAATCAGCCCCAGCATTTT
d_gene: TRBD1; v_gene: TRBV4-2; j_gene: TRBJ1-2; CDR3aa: CASSQAHSGTGDGYTF; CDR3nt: TGTGCCAGCAGCCAAGCACACTCCGGGACAGGTGATGGCTACACCTTC
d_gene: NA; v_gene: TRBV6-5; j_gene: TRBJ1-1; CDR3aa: CASSYWGGDTEAFF; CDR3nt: TGTGCCAGCAGTTATTGGGGGGGTGACACTGAAGCTTTCTTT
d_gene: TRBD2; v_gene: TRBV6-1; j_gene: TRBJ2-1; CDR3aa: CASSPTSGRNGEQFF; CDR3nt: TGTGCCAGCAGTCCGACTAGCGGGAGGAACGGTGAGCAGTTCTTC
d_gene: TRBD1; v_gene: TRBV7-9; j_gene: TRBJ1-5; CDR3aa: CASSPDREISNQPQHF; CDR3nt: TGTGCCAGCAGCCCCGACAGGGAGATTAGCAATCAGCCCCAGCATTTT
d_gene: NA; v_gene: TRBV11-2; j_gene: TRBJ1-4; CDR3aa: CASSSGQFQGEKLFF; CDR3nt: TGTGCCAGCAGCTCCGGACAGTTCCAGGGTGAAAAACTGTTTTTT
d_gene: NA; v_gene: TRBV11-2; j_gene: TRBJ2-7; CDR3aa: CASKLGLTYEQYF; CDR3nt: TGTGCCAGCAAATTAGGACTAACCTACGAGCAGTACTTC
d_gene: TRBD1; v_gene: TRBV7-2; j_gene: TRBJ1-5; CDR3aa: CASSWTGTNQPQHF; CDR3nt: TGTGCCAGCAGTTGGACAGGGACAAATCAGCCCCAGCATTTT